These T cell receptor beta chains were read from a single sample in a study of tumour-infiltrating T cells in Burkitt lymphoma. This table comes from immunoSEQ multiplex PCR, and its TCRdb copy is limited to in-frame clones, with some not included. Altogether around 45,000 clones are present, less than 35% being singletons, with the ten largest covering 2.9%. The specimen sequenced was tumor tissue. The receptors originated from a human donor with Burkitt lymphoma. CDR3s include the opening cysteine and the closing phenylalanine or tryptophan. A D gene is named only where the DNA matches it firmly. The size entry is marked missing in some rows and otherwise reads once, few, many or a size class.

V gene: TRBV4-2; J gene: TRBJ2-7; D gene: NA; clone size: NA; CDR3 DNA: TGTGCCAGCAGCCAAGATTGGCGGGGTGCCTACGAGCAGTACTTC; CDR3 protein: CASSQDWRGAYEQYF
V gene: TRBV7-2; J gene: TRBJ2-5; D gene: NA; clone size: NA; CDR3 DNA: TGTGCCAGCAGCTTAGGGACAGAAGAGACCCAGTACTTC; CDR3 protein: CASSLGTEETQYF
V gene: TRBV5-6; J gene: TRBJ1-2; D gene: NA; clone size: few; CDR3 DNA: TGTGCCAGCAGCCGGGGGCGATTACCGAACTATGGCTACACCTTC; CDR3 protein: CASSRGRLPNYGYTF
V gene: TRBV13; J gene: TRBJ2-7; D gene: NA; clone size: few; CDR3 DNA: TGTGCCAGCAGCCGATCTAGAGACCGTGACGAGCAGTACTTC; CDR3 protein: CASSRSRDRDEQYF
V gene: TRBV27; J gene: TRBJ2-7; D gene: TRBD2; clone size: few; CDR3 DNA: TGTGCCAGCAGTTTTGCGGGGGAAGTAAGGGAGCAGTACTTC; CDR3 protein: CASSFAGEVREQYF
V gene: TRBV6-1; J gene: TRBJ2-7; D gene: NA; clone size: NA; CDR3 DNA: TGTGCCAGCAAGGACAGCCCCTACGAGCAGTACTTC; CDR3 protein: CASKDSPYEQYF
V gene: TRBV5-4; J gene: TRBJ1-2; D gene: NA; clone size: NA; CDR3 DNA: TGTGCCAGCAGCACGGGCCTCACTGATGGCTACACCTTC; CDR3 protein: CASSTGLTDGYTF
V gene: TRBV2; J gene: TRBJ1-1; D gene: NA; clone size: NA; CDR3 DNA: TGTGCCAGCAGCGTCGGGGAGGGGGCTTTCTTT; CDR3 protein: CASSVGEGAFF
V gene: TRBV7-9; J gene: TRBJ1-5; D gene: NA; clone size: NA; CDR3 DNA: TGTGCCAGCAGCTTAGTAGGTGCAGGGCATAGCAATCAGCCCCAGCATTTT; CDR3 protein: CASSLVGAGHSNQPQHF
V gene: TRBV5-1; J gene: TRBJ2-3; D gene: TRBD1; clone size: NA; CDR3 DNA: TGCGCCAGCAGCAGTACAGGGGGCACAGATACGCAGTATTTT; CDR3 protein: CASSSTGGTDTQYF
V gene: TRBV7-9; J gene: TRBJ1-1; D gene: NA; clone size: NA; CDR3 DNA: TGTGCCAGCAGCTCTCAACCGGGAGGGACTGAAGCTTTCTTT; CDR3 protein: CASSSQPGGTEAFF
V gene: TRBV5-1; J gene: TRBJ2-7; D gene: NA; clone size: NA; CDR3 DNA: TGCGCCAGCAGCTTGGACCCGAGCTCCTACGAGCAGTACTTC; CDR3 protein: CASSLDPSSYEQYF
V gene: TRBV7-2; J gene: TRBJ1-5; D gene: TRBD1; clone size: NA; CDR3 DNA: TGTGCCAGCAGCTTAGCGGGGACAGACGGCCAGCATTTT; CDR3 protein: CASSLAGTDGQHF
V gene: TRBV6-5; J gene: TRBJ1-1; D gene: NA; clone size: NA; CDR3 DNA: TGTGCCAGCAGTTATAACCGGGACCTTAACACTGAAGCTTTCTTT; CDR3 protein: CASSYNRDLNTEAFF
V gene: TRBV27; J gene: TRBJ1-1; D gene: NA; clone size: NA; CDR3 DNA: TGTGCCAGCAGTTTGCGGACGAACACTGAAGCTTTCTTT; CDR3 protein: CASSLRTNTEAFF
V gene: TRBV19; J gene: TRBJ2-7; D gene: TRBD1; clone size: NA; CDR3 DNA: TGTGCCAGTAGTGCCAGGGGGCTTGCGTACGAGCAGTACTTC; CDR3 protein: CASSARGLAYEQYF
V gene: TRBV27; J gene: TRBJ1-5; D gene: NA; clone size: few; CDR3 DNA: TGTGCCAGCGGGAGGACGGGTACCAATCAGCCCCAGCATTTT; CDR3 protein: CASGRTGTNQPQHF